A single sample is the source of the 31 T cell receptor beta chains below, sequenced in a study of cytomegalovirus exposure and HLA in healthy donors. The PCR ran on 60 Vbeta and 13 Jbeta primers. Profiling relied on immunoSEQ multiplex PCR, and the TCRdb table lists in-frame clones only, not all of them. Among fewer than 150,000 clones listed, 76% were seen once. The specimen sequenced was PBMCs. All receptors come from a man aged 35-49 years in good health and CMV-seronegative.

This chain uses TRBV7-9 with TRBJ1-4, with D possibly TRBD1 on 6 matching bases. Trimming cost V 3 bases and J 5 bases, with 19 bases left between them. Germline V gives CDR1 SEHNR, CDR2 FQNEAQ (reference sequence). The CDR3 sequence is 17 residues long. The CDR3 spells CASSFLAQGRENEKLFF. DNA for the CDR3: TGTGCCAGCAGCTTCCTTGCACAGGGTAGAGAGAATGAAAAACTGTTTTTT.

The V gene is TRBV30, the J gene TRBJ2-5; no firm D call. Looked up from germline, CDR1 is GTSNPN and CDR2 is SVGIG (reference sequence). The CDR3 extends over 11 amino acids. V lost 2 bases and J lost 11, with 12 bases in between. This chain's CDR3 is CAWSSLVEQYF. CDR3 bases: TGTGCCTGGAGTTCCCTTGTAGAGCAGTACTTC.

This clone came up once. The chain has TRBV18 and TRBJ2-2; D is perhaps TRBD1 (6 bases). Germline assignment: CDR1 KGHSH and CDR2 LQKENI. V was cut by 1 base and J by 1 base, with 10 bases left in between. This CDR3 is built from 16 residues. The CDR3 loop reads CASSPRQDRNTGELFF. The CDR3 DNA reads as TGTGCCAGCTCACCACGCCAGGACAGGAACACCGGGGAGCTGTTTTTT.

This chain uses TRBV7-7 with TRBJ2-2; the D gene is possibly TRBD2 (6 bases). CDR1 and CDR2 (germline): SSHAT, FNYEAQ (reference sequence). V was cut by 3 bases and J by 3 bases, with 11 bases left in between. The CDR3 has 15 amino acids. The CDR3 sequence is CASSLGGLYTGELFF. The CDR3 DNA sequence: TGTGCCAGCAGCTTGGGAGGACTTTACACCGGGGAGCTGTTTTTT. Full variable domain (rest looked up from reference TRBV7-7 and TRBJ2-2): GAGVSQSPRYKVTKRGQDVTLRCDPISSHATLYWYQQALGQGPEFLTYFNYEAQPDKSGLPSDRFSAERPEGSISTLTIQRTEQRDSAMYRCASSLGGLYTGELFFGEGSRLTVL.

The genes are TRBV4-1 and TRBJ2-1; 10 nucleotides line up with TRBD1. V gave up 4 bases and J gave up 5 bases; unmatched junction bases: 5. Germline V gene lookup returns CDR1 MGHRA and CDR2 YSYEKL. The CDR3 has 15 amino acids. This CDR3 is CASSRPGQGNNEQFF. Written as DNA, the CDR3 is TGCGCCAGCAGCCGACCGGGACAGGGGAACAATGAGCAGTTCTTC.

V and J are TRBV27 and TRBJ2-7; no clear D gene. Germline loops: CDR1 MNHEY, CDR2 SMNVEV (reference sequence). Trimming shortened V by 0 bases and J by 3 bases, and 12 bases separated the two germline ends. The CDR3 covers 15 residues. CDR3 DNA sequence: TGTGCCAGCAGTTTATCCCCAGGTACGAGCTACGAGCAGTACTTC. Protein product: CASSLSPGTSYEQYF.

CDR3 bases: TGTGCCAGCAGCTTTGCCGGTGTTGATGAAGCTTTCTTT. Translation: CASSFAGVDEAFF. V gene TRBV7-2 combines with J gene TRBJ1-1; D is uncertain. Germline CDR1 reads SGHTA; CDR2 reads FQGNSA. The V and J ends lost 3 bases and 7 bases respectively, with 12 bases between them. This CDR3 contains 13 residues.

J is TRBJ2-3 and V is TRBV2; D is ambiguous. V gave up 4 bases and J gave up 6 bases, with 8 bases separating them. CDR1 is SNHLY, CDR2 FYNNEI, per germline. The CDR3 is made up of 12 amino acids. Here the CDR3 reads CASSAGGDTQYF. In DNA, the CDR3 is TGTGCCAGCAGTGCGGGTGGGGATACGCAGTATTTT.

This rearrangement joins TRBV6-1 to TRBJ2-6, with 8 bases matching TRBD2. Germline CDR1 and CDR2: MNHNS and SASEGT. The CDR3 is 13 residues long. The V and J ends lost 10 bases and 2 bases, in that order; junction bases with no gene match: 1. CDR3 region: CATGGAGANVLTF. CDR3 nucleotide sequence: TGTGCCACCGGGGGGGCTGGGGCCAACGTCCTGACTTTC.

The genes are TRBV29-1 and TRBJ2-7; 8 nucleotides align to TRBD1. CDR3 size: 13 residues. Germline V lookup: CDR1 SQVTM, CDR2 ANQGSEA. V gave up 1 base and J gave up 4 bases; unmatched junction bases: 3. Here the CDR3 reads CSVEGRTGYEQYF. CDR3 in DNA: TGCAGCGTTGAAGGTAGGACAGGGTACGAGCAGTACTTC.

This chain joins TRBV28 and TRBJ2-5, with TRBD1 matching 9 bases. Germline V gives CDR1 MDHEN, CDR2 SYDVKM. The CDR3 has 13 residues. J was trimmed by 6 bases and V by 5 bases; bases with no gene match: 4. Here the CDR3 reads CASSITGGKTQYF. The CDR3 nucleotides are TGTGCCAGCAGTATCACAGGGGGCAAGACCCAGTACTTC.

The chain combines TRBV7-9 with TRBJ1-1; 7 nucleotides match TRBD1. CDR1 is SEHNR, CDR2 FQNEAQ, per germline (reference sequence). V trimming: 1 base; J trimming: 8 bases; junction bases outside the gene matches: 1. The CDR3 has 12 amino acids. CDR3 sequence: CASSLEDREAFF. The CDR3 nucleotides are TGTGCCAGCAGCTTAGAGGACAGGGAAGCTTTCTTT.

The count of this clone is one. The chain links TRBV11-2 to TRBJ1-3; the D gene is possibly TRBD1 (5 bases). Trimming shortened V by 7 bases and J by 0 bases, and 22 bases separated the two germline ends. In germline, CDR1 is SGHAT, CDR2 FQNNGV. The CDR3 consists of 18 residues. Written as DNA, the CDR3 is TGTGCCAGCACCCAACGGCTGGGGCAACCCAGCTCTGGAAACACCATATATTTT. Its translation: CASTQRLGQPSSGNTIYF.

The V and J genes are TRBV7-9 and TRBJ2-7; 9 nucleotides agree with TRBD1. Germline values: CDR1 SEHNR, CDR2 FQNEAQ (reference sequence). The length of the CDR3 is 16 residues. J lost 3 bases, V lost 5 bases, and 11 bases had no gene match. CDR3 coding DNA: TGTGCCAGCAGCCCCCCTGTCGGACAGGGGAGCTACGAGCAGTACTTC. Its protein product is CASSPPVGQGSYEQYF.

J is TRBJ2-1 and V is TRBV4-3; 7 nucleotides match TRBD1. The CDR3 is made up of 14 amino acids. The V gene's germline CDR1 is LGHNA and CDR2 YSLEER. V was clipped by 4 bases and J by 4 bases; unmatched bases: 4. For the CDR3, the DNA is TGCGCCAGCAGCCCCGAGGGGGCGTACAATGAGCAGTTCTTC. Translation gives CASSPEGAYNEQFF.

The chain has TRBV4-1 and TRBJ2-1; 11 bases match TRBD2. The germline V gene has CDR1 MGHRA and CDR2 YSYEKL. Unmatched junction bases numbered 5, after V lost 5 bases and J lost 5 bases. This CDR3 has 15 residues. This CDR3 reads CASSRSGLADNEQFF. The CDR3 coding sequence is TGCGCCAGCAGCAGGTCGGGACTAGCGGACAATGAGCAGTTCTTC.

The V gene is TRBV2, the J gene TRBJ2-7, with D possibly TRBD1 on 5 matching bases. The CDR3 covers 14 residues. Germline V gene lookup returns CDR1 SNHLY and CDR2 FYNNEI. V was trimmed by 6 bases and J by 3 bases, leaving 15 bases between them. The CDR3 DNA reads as TGTGCCAGCAGATTTTTGGACAACTTCTACGAGCAGTACTTC. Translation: CASRFLDNFYEQYF.

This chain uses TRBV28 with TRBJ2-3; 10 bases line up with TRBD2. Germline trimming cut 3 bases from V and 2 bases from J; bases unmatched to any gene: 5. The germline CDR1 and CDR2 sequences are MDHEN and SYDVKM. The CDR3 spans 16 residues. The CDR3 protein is CASSFALAGTTDTQYF. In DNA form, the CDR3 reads TGTGCCAGCAGTTTCGCACTAGCGGGAACCACAGATACGCAGTATTTT.

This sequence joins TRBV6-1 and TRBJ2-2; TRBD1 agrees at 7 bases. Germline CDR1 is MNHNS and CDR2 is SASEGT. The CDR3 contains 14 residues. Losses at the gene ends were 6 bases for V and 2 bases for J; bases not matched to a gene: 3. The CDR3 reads CASSRGSNTGELFF. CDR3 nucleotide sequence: TGTGCCAGCAGCAGGGGGAGCAACACCGGGGAGCTGTTTTTT.

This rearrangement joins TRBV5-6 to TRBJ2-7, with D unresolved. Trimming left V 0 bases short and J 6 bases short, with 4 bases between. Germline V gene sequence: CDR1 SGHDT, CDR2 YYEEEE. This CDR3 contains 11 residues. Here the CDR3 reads CASSLALEQYF. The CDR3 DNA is TGTGCCAGCAGCTTGGCCCTCGAGCAGTACTTC.

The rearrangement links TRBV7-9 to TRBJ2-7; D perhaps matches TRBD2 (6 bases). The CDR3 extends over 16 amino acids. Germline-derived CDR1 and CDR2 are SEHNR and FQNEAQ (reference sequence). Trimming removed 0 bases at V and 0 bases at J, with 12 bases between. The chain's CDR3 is CASSLAPSGFSYEQYF. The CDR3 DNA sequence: TGTGCCAGCAGCTTAGCGCCCAGCGGGTTCTCCTACGAGCAGTACTTC.

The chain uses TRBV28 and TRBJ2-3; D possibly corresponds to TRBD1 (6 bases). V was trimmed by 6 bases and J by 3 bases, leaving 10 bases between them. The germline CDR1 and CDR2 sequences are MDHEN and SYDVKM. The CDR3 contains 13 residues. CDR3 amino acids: CASRKQGTDTQYF. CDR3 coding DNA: TGTGCCAGCAGAAAACAGGGTACAGATACGCAGTATTTT. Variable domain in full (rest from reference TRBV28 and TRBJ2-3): DVKVTQSSRYLVKRTGEKVFLECVQDMDHENMFWYRQDPGLGLRLIYFSYDVKMKEKGDIPEGYSVSREKKERFSLILESASTNQTSMYLCASRKQGTDTQYFGPGTRLTVL.

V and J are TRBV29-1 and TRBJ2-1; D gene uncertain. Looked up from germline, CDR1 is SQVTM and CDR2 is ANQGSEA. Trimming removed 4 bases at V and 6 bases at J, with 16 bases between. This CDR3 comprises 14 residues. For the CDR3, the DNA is TGCAGCGTTGGGGTTACCAGGTTGGGCAATGAGCAGTTCTTC. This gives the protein CSVGVTRLGNEQFF.

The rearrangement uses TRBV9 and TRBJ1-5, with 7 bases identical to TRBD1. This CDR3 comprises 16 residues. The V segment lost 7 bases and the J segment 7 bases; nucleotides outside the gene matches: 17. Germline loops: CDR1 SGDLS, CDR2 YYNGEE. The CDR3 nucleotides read TGTGCCAGCGCTCGGGGGGGAGGGGGCGCGGGACAGCCCCAGCATTTT. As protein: CASARGGGGAGQPQHF.

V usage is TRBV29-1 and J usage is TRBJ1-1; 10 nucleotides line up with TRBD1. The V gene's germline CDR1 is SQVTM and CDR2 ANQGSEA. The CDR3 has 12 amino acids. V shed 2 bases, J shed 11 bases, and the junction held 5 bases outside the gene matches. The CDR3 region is CSVEPRQGAAFF. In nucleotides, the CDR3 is TGCAGCGTTGAACCCCGACAGGGGGCTGCTTTCTTT.

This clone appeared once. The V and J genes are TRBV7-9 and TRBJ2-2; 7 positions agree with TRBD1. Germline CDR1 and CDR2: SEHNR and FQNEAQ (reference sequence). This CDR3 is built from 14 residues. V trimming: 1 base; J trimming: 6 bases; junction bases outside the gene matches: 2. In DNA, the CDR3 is TGTGCCAGCAGCTTAGAGGGGGCGTCCGGGGAGCTGTTTTTT. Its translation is CASSLEGASGELFF.

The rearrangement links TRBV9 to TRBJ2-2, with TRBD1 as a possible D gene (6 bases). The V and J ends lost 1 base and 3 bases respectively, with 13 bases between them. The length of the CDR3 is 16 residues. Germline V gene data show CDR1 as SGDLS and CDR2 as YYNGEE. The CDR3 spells CASSVSNHRDTGELFF. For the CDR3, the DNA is TGTGCCAGCAGCGTATCAAACCACAGGGACACCGGGGAGCTGTTTTTT.

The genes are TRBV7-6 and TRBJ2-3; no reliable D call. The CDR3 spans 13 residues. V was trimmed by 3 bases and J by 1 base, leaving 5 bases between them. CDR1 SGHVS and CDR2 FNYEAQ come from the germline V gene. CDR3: CASSFSGTDTQYF. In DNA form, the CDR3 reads TGTGCCAGCAGCTTCTCCGGCACAGATACGCAGTATTTT.

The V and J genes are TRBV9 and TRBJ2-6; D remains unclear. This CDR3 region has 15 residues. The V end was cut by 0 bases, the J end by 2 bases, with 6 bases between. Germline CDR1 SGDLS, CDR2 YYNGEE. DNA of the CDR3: TGTGCCAGCAGCGTAGCCACAGCTGGGGCCAACGTCCTGACTTTC. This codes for CASSVATAGANVLTF.

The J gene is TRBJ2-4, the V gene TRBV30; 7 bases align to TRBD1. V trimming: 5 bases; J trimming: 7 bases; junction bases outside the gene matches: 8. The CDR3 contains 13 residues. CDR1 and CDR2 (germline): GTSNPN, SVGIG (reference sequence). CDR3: CAWETGKGNIQYF. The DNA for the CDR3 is TGTGCCTGGGAGACAGGGAAGGGGAACATTCAGTACTTC.

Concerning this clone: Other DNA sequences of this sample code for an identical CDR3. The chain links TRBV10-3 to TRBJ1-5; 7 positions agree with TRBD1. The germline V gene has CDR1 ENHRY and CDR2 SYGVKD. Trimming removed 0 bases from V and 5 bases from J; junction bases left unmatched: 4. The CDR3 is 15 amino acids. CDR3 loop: CAISESQGGDQPQHF. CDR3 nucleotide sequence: TGTGCCATCAGTGAGTCCCAGGGGGGAGATCAGCCCCAGCATTTT.